The 32 T cell receptor beta chains listed next were all sequenced from one sample in a study of blood T cell repertoires in COVID-19. Produced via immunoSEQ multiplex PCR; TCRdb's table is partial and in-frame only. The sample has about 200,000 clones, approximately 85% seen once. Sequenced sample: peripheral blood. The receptors derive from a woman older than 75 with acute or convalescent COVID-19.

The J gene is TRBJ1-2, the V gene TRBV6-5, with no clear D. The CDR3 has 13 amino acids. Deletions cut 2 bases from V and 2 bases from J, with 6 bases between. The V gene's germline CDR1 is MNHEY and CDR2 SVGAGI. CDR3 amino acids: CASSYAQNYGYTF. Written as DNA, the CDR3 is TGTGCCAGCAGTTACGCACAGAACTATGGCTACACCTTC.

The chain combines TRBV4-1 with TRBJ2-2; a weak D match, TRBD2 (7 bases). The CDR3 has 18 residues. Germline assignment: CDR1 MGHRA and CDR2 YSYEKL. Between the trimmed V and J ends, which lost 1 base and 3 bases, there was a span of 18 bases. This chain's CDR3 is CASSQATPGAGDTGELFF. In DNA form, the CDR3 reads TGCGCCAGCAGCCAAGCCACACCGGGGGCGGGGGACACCGGGGAGCTGTTTTTT.

CDR3 amino acids: CAISDLAGGQPQHF. CDR3 nucleotides: TGTGCCATCAGTGATTTGGCAGGAGGACAGCCCCAGCATTTT. The J gene is TRBJ1-5, the V gene TRBV10-3; D is unclear. Trimming removed 3 bases from V and 7 bases from J, with 13 bases in between. Per the germline V gene, CDR1 is ENHRY and CDR2 is SYGVKD. CDR3 size: 14 residues.

The chain has TRBV5-4 and TRBJ1-6; 7 bases line up with TRBD1. V was pared by 6 bases and J by 9 bases, with 9 bases of the junction left unmatched. Per the germline V gene, CDR1 is SGHNT and CDR2 is YYREEE (reference sequence). The CDR3 totals 14 residues. The CDR3 DNA reads as TGTGCCAGCACCCTTGACAGGGTGGGTTCACCCCTCCACTTT. This translates into CASTLDRVGSPLHF.

This chain connects TRBV28 to TRBJ1-4; 8 bases fit TRBD1. Germline CDR1 MDHEN, CDR2 SYDVKM. CDR3 length: 15 amino acids. V lost 2 bases and J lost 8; bases outside the gene matches: 7. The CDR3 coding sequence is TGTGCCAGCAGTTTAGCAGGGGGCAGGGGGGAAAAACTGTTTTTT. It is translated as CASSLAGGRGEKLFF.

The chain couples TRBV7-2 to TRBJ2-6; tentatively, D is TRBD2 (5 bases). CDR3 size: 17 residues. The V and J ends lost 1 base and 2 bases respectively, with 12 bases between them. Germline V gene lookup returns CDR1 SGHTA and CDR2 FQGNSA. CDR3 DNA: TGTGCCAGCAGCTTAGTCGGGAATGGTGCTGGGGCCAACGTCCTGACTTTC. Residues: CASSLVGNGAGANVLTF.

J is TRBJ2-3 and V is TRBV9, with 13 bases matching TRBD2. The CDR3 contains 20 residues. Germline values: CDR1 SGDLS, CDR2 YYNGEE. V was pared by 0 bases and J by 2 bases, with 12 bases of the junction left unmatched. The CDR3 reads CASSVGTSGREVRLTDTQYF. The CDR3, as DNA: TGTGCCAGCAGCGTAGGCACTAGCGGGAGGGAAGTAAGACTCACAGATACGCAGTATTTT.

This chain connects TRBV7-3 to TRBJ2-7, with 7 bases identical to TRBD2. The CDR3 loop spans 19 amino acids. J was trimmed by 0 bases and V by 7 bases; bases with no gene match: 21. Germline CDR1 reads SGHTA; CDR2 reads FQGTGA. The CDR3 sequence is CASTESWEGPGGSSYEQYF. As DNA, the CDR3 is TGTGCCAGCACCGAATCCTGGGAGGGGCCTGGCGGAAGCTCCTACGAGCAGTACTTC.

The V and J genes are TRBV11-2 and TRBJ2-4; 8 nucleotides align to TRBD1. CDR3 length: 14 residues. Germline lookup yields CDR1 SGHAT and CDR2 FQNNGV. Trimming took 5 bases from V and 4 from J; bases not matched to a gene: 4. The CDR3 DNA reads as TGTGCCAGCAGCATATGGACAGGGAAAAACATTCAGTACTTC. Residues: CASSIWTGKNIQYF.

This clone was detected a few times. The chain couples TRBV7-8 to TRBJ2-1; D gene unclear. This CDR3 has 12 residues. CDR1 is SGHVS and CDR2 is FQNEAQ in the germline V gene. V was clipped by 3 bases and J by 7 bases, with 7 bases between them. This CDR3 is CASSFPQNEQFF. CDR3 DNA: TGTGCCAGCAGCTTTCCCCAAAATGAGCAGTTCTTC. The variable domain in full, completed from reference TRBV7-8 and TRBJ2-1, reads GAGVSQSPRYKVAKRGQDVALRCDPISGHVSLFWYQQALGQGPEFLTYFQNEAQLDKSGLPSDRFFAERPEGSVSTLKIQRTQQEDSAVYLCASSFPQNEQFFGPGTRLTVL.

This chain joins TRBV9 and TRBJ2-1; TRBD1 might be the D (6 bases). This CDR3 region has 14 residues. The germline V and J ends were trimmed by 1 base and 10 bases, with 15 bases remaining between them. CDR1 and CDR2 from the germline V gene are SGDLS and YYNGEE. The CDR3 DNA reads as TGTGCCAGCAGCGTATATGGGGGCCTTGGCGAGCAGTTCTTC. It translates to CASSVYGGLGEQFF.

V and J are TRBV4-3 and TRBJ2-1; TRBD2 agrees at 12 bases. This CDR3 has 17 residues. Per the germline V gene, CDR1 is LGHNA and CDR2 is YSLEER. The V gene end was trimmed by 1 base and the J gene end by 7 bases; junction bases not matched to a gene: 8. Here the CDR3 reads CASSQGLAGATRNEQFF. The CDR3 DNA sequence: TGCGCCAGCAGCCAAGGACTAGCGGGAGCCACTCGGAATGAGCAGTTCTTC.

The chain recombines TRBV7-2 with TRBJ2-5, with TRBD2 matching 9 bases. In germline, CDR1 is SGHTA, CDR2 FQGNSA. The length of the CDR3 is 14 residues. V lost 3 bases, J lost 7 bases, and 6 bases stayed unmatched. CDR3 loop: CASSFPTSGGTQYF. The CDR3, as DNA: TGTGCCAGCAGCTTCCCGACTAGCGGAGGGACCCAGTACTTC. Variable domain in full (rest from reference TRBV7-2 and TRBJ2-5): GAGVSQSPSNKVTEKGKDVELRCDPISGHTALYWYRQSLGQGLEFLIYFQGNSAPDKSGLPSDRFSAERTGGSVSTLTIQRTQQEDSAVYLCASSFPTSGGTQYFGPGTRLLVL.

V and J are TRBV28 and TRBJ1-1; unclear D gene. Germline V gene data show CDR1 as MDHEN and CDR2 as SYDVKM. The CDR3 consists of 12 residues. V lost 7 bases to trimming and J lost 1 base, with 7 bases between them. CDR3 coding DNA: TGTGCCAGCAAGGAGCAGAACACTGAAGCTTTCTTT. Its translation is CASKEQNTEAFF.

The V and J genes are TRBV28 and TRBJ2-7; a possible D gene is TRBD1 (6 bases). The CDR3 covers 14 residues. Germline CDR1 MDHEN, CDR2 SYDVKM. V was shortened by 7 bases and J by 5 bases, with 18 bases between the two germline ends. CDR3 sequence: CASTRTLDSHEQYF. The CDR3 region has the DNA TGTGCCAGCACCCGCACGCTGGACAGCCACGAGCAGTACTTC.

The chain is built from TRBV2 and TRBJ1-1, with 7 positions matching TRBD1. The CDR3 loop spans 15 amino acids. Germline V lookup: CDR1 SNHLY, CDR2 FYNNEI. V lost 7 bases and J lost 4; bases outside the gene matches: 12. CDR3 loop: CASTRWSTGSTEAFF. The CDR3 DNA follows: TGTGCCAGCACCCGATGGTCGACAGGGTCCACTGAAGCTTTCTTT.

The rearrangement links TRBV9 to TRBJ1-3; tentatively, D is TRBD1 (5 bases). Germline loops: CDR1 SGDLS, CDR2 YYNGEE. This CDR3 spans 16 amino acids. V was pared by 3 bases and J by 2 bases, with 15 bases between. The CDR3 region is CASSASIGAAGNTIYF. As DNA, the CDR3 is TGTGCCAGCAGCGCTAGTATAGGGGCTGCTGGAAACACCATATATTTT. The whole variable domain, remainder taken from reference TRBV9 and TRBJ1-3, is DSGVTQTPKHLITATGQRVTLRCSPRSGDLSVYWYQQSLDQGLQFLIQYYNGEERAKGNILERFSAQQFPDLHSELNLSSLELGDSALYFCASSASIGAAGNTIYFGEGSWLTVV.

This chain uses TRBV19 with TRBJ2-2; 8 nucleotides line up with TRBD1. The CDR3 is 15 residues long. J was trimmed by 5 bases and V by 9 bases; bases with no gene match: 11. The germline V gene encodes CDR1 LNHDA and CDR2 SQIVND (reference sequence). CDR3 protein: CASTPRTGQTGELFF. CDR3 sequence (DNA): TGTGCCAGCACTCCGCGGACAGGGCAGACCGGGGAGCTGTTTTTT. Variable domain in full (rest from reference TRBV19 and TRBJ2-2): DGGITQSPKYLFRKEGQNVTLSCEQNLNHDAMYWYRQDPGQGLRLIYYSQIVNDFQKGDIAEGYSVSREKKESFPLTVTSAQKNPTAFYLCASTPRTGQTGELFFGEGSRLTVL.

The J gene is TRBJ1-5, the V gene TRBV5-1, with 12 bases aligning to TRBD1. CDR1 is SGHRS, CDR2 YFSETQ, per germline. Losses at the gene ends were 4 bases for V and 5 bases for J; bases not matched to a gene: 4. The CDR3 runs 15 residues. CDR3: CASSPGQGAYQPQHF. CDR3 sequence (DNA): TGCGCCAGCAGCCCGGGACAGGGGGCTTATCAGCCCCAGCATTTT.

This chain connects TRBV7-2 to TRBJ1-6; 7 bases are a match to TRBD1. CDR1 is SGHTA and CDR2 is FQGNSA in the germline V gene. The CDR3 runs to 12 residues. The trim removed 4 bases at V and 16 bases at J, leaving 7 bases unmatched. The CDR3 reads CASSWGSGGLHF. CDR3 in DNA: TGTGCCAGCAGCTGGGGTTCAGGGGGTCTCCACTTT.

The chain joins TRBV2 to TRBJ1-2; perhaps TRBD1 as D (5 bases). Trimming left V 5 bases short and J 2 bases short, with 15 bases between. CDR3 size: 15 residues. From germline, CDR1 is SNHLY and CDR2 FYNNEI. CDR3 DNA sequence: TGTGCCAGCAGTTTCCCCGAGAAGGGGAACTATGGCTACACCTTC. It is translated as CASSFPEKGNYGYTF.

The chain is built from TRBV6-5 and TRBJ2-7; D unclear. V was clipped by 0 bases and J by 5 bases, with 17 bases between them. The CDR3 runs to 16 residues. Germline-derived CDR1 and CDR2 are MNHEY and SVGAGI. CDR3 coding DNA: TGTGCCAGCAGTTACTCGAGGCATACAACCCCCAACGAGCAGTACTTC. It specifies CASSYSRHTTPNEQYF.

CDR3 protein: CASSLTTDQPQHF. CDR3 nucleotides: TGTGCCAGCAGCCTTACCACAGATCAGCCCCAGCATTTT. The chain couples TRBV11-2 to TRBJ1-5; D gene ambiguous. V lost 5 bases and J lost 5, with 10 bases in between. The CDR3 consists of 13 residues. The V gene's germline CDR1 is SGHAT and CDR2 FQNNGV. Together with reference TRBV11-2 and TRBJ1-5, the CDR3 gives the full variable domain: EAGVAQSPRYKIIEKRQSVAFWCNPISGHATLYWYQQILGQGPKLLIQFQNNGVVDDSQLPKDRFSAERLKGVDSTLKIQPAKLEDSAVYLCASSLTTDQPQHFGDGTRLSIL.

V is TRBV7-9 and J is TRBJ1-1; D is undetermined. Trimming removed 5 bases at V and 4 bases at J, with 14 bases between. CDR1 and CDR2 from the germline V gene are SEHNR and FQNEAQ (reference sequence). The CDR3 runs 14 residues. The CDR3 sequence is CASSRWVGSTEAFF. The CDR3 nucleotides are TGTGCCAGCAGCCGCTGGGTAGGGAGCACTGAAGCTTTCTTT. Full variable domain (outside the CDR3, taken from reference TRBV7-9 and TRBJ1-1): DTGVSQNPRHKITKRGQNVTFRCDPISEHNRLYWYRQTLGQGPEFLTYFQNEAQLEKSRLLSDRFSAERPKGSFSTLEIQRTEQGDSAMYLCASSRWVGSTEAFFGQGTRLTVV.

The sample holds a few counts of this clone. The sample contains more than one DNA sequence encoding this CDR3. This chain joins TRBV30 and TRBJ1-5, with D uncertain. Germline V lookup: CDR1 GTSNPN, CDR2 SVGIG (reference sequence). The CDR3 is 11 amino acids. V was trimmed by 0 bases and J by 8 bases, leaving 5 bases between them. The CDR3 region has the DNA TGTGCCTGGAGTGTTGGAGAGCCCCAGCATTTT. As protein: CAWSVGEPQHF.

The V call is TRBV4-3, the J call TRBJ1-4, with TRBD1 identical over 7 bases. The CDR3 covers 15 residues. V lost 3 bases and J lost 8; bases outside the gene matches: 9. Germline V CDR1 and CDR2: LGHNA, YSLEER. The CDR3 DNA follows: TGCGCCAGCAGCCACGGCACCCGAGGGGGCGAAAAACTGTTTTTT. The encoded protein is CASSHGTRGGEKLFF.

V usage is TRBV6-5 and J usage is TRBJ2-7; tentatively, D is TRBD1 (6 bases). This CDR3 contains 14 residues. The ends were cut back, 7 bases at V and 1 base at J, with 14 bases in the middle. Germline assignment: CDR1 MNHEY and CDR2 SVGAGI. The CDR3 sequence: CASTIRDTSYEQYF. CDR3 nucleotide sequence: TGTGCCAGCACAATACGGGACACTTCCTACGAGCAGTACTTC.

CDR3 protein: CASSQATGSYTF. In nucleotides, the CDR3 is TGTGCCAGCAGCCAAGCTACGGGGAGCTACACCTTC. V is TRBV3-1 (or the pseudogene TRBV3-2) and J is TRBJ1-2; D remains unclear. This CDR3 comprises 12 residues. Germline CDR1 reads LGHDT; CDR2 reads YNNKEL (reference sequence). With 1 base removed from V and 9 bases from J, the gap between germline ends came to 9 bases.

V usage is TRBV7-9 and J usage is TRBJ1-2, with 8 bases identical to TRBD1. The V gene's germline CDR1 is SEHNR and CDR2 FQNEAQ (reference sequence). V dropped 1 base and J dropped 10; count of bases not matched to a gene: 5. The CDR3 loop spans 13 amino acids. For the CDR3, the DNA is TGTGCCAGCAGCTTAGGGACAGGGAGGGACTACACCTTC. Its translation is CASSLGTGRDYTF. Complete variable domain (other parts from reference TRBV7-9 and TRBJ1-2): DTGVSQNPRHKITKRGQNVTFRCDPISEHNRLYWYRQTLGQGPEFLTYFQNEAQLEKSRLLSDRFSAERPKGSFSTLEIQRTEQGDSAMYLCASSLGTGRDYTFGSGTRLTVV.

This chain connects TRBV7-3 to TRBJ1-1, with D maybe TRBD1 (5 bases). The germline V gene has CDR1 SGHTA and CDR2 FQGTGA. This CDR3 has 15 residues. V lost 0 bases and J lost 8, with 16 bases in between. The CDR3 region has the DNA TGTGCCAGCAGCTTAACTGACGGGGCGGGATACGAAGCTTTCTTT. Protein sequence: CASSLTDGAGYEAFF.

V is TRBV19 and J is TRBJ2-7; 8 positions agree with TRBD1. The V and J ends lost 4 bases and 1 base, in that order; junction bases with no gene match: 0. Looked up from germline, CDR1 is LNHDA and CDR2 is SQIVND (reference sequence). The CDR3 totals 13 residues. The CDR3 coding sequence is TGTGCCAGTAGTAGGACAGGGTCCTACGAGCAGTACTTC. Encoded protein: CASSRTGSYEQYF.

CDR3 amino acids: CASSLAMGHNEQFF. CDR3 bases: TGTGCCAGCAGCTTAGCTATGGGCCACAATGAGCAGTTCTTC. The V call is TRBV7-3, the J call TRBJ2-1; D call uncertain. Germline CDR1 SGHTA, CDR2 FQGTGA. This CDR3 region has 14 residues. Trimming pared 2 bases from V and 5 bases from J, leaving 10 bases between.